The entry below describes one TCR beta chain. The data derive from a study of OX40 agonist ivuxolimab in advanced cancers. Study-level information: Patients undergoing dose escalation presented with hepatocellular carcinoma, melanoma, renal cell or head and neck cancer. Enrollees could have had prior anti-PD-1, anti-PD-L1 or anti-CTLA-4 therapy, which more than 30% had received.

TCRdb's copy holds only in-frame clones and misses some; the assay was immunoSEQ multiplex PCR. The sample holds about 43,000 clones, around 88% seen once. V lost 8 bases, J lost 3 bases, and 7 bases stayed unmatched. CDR1 is MGHDK, CDR2 SYGVNS, per germline. The CDR3 has 15 residues. The V and J genes are TRBV25-1 and TRBJ2-2, with 9 bases that match TRBD1. This clonotype was sampled from an adult with an advanced solid tumor such as melanoma, head and neck, liver or kidney cancer. The sample in question was CD4+ or CD8+ T cells sorted from blood, obtained in a trial of the OX40 agonist ivuxolimab. The CDR3 reads CASADRDRDTGELFF. The CDR3 nucleotides read TGTGCCAGCGCAGATCGGGACAGGGACACCGGGGAGCTGTTTTTT.